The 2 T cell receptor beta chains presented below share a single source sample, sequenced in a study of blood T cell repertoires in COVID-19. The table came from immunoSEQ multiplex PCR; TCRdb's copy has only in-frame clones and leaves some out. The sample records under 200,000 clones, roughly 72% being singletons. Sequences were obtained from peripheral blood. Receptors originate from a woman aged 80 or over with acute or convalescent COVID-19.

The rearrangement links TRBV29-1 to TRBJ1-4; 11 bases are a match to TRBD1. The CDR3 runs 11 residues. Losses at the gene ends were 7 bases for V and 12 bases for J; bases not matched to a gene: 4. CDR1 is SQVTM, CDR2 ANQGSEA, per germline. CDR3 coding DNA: TGCAGCGCAGGACAGGGGGCGGAACTGTTTTTT. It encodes CSAGQGAELFF.

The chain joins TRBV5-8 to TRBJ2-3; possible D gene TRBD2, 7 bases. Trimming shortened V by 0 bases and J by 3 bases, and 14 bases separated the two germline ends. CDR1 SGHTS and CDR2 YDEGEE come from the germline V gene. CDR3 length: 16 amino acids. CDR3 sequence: CASSLGPGGRTDTQYF. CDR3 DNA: TGTGCCAGCAGCTTGGGGCCCGGGGGGCGGACAGATACGCAGTATTTT.